A selection of T cell receptor beta chains follows, all from one sample in a study of blood T cell repertoires in COVID-19. Produced via immunoSEQ multiplex PCR; TCRdb's table is partial and in-frame only. The table shows about 160,000 clones, with around 92% occurring only once. Source material: peripheral blood. All receptors derive from a man aged 25 to 45 with COVID-19, enrolled during active disease. Each CDR3 is given with its conserved first and last residue. The order of the fields is CDR3 protein, J gene, V gene, clone size, D gene. A D gene is named only where the DNA matches it firmly. Not all rows give a size; the values are once, few, many and, for expanded clones, a class.

CASIRGGEDYGYTF TRBJ1-2 TRBV6-5 NA NA
CASATGSNTEAFF TRBJ1-1 TRBV9 NA NA
CASSLADSYGYTF TRBJ1-2 TRBV7-2 NA NA
CASSLAGGTGNTIYF TRBJ1-3 TRBV13 NA NA
CASSFYWGRAEAFF TRBJ1-1 TRBV5-1 NA NA
CASSRDRNTEAFF TRBJ1-1 TRBV7-2 NA NA
CASIPGGAGLASEQFF TRBJ2-1 TRBV28 NA TRBD2
CASSEGTGGYEQYF TRBJ2-7 TRBV6-1 NA TRBD1
CASSLGLAGYYEQYF TRBJ2-7 TRBV7-2 NA TRBD2
CASSQVGQGSTNEKLFF TRBJ1-4 TRBV4-3 NA NA
CASSALGDRGSPLHF TRBJ1-6 TRBV7-2 once TRBD1
CASSWGDYNEQFF TRBJ2-1 TRBV19 NA NA
CASSTTGTYFSYNEQFF TRBJ2-1 TRBV28 NA NA
CASSQVARVGGGSNYGYTF TRBJ1-2 TRBV4-3 NA NA
CASSLRTGASSYNEQFF TRBJ2-1 TRBV5-6 NA TRBD1
CASSQGQGFYEQYF TRBJ2-7 TRBV3-1/TRBV3-2 once TRBD1
CASSISVNTEAFF TRBJ1-1 TRBV19 NA NA
CASSLDRRGQHF TRBJ1-5 TRBV11-2 NA NA
CAWARDTRNEKLFF TRBJ1-4 TRBV30 NA NA
CASSLTGGNYGYTF TRBJ1-2 TRBV18 NA TRBD1
CASSPTGTSGGQETQYF TRBJ2-5 TRBV7-3 NA TRBD2
CASSYEGGSGDIQYF TRBJ2-4 TRBV6-5 NA TRBD2
CASSGLEDTGELFF TRBJ2-2 TRBV25-1 once NA
CASSLQFNEKLFF TRBJ1-4 TRBV6-5 NA NA
CASSLDQETQYF TRBJ2-5 TRBV18 NA NA
CASSLSSSTGNTIYF TRBJ1-3 TRBV3-1/TRBV3-2 once NA
CASSTGTSSQTQPQHF TRBJ1-5 TRBV2 NA NA
CASSQDTPGVTEAFF TRBJ1-1 TRBV4-2 NA NA
CATSSELLYNEQFF TRBJ2-1 TRBV24-1 NA NA
CASSTGLAGNTDTQYF TRBJ2-3 TRBV5-1 NA TRBD2
CASSLGFWEADTEAFF TRBJ1-1 TRBV5-1 NA NA
CASSLPDTQYF TRBJ2-3 TRBV7-2 NA NA
CATSDSQGRGNEQYF TRBJ2-7 TRBV24-1 NA NA
CASSPPLYSSSTPRNTEAFF TRBJ1-1 TRBV18 NA NA
CAISAGKQPQHF TRBJ1-5 TRBV10-3 NA NA
CASSLGRGNQPQHF TRBJ1-5 TRBV7-2 NA NA
CATSPGWDTGELFF TRBJ2-2 TRBV24-1 few NA
CASSIGGTYNEQFF TRBJ2-1 TRBV19 NA NA
CASSQGQVRGYTF TRBJ1-2 TRBV3-1/TRBV3-2 NA NA
CASSDQRRQGAEKLFF TRBJ1-4 TRBV9 NA TRBD1
CASSPGTNHNEQFF TRBJ2-1 TRBV6-4 NA TRBD2
CASSLGGQLQETQYF TRBJ2-5 TRBV7-2 once NA
CASSLVRGPYNEQFF TRBJ2-1 TRBV7-2 NA TRBD1
CASSREGRSDTQYF TRBJ2-3 TRBV5-5 NA NA
CASSLARGPSSYEQYF TRBJ2-7 TRBV5-1 once TRBD1
CASSQGLAGGPSGELFF TRBJ2-2 TRBV3-1/TRBV3-2 NA TRBD2
CASSTIAGAPSGANVLTF TRBJ2-6 TRBV7-9 NA TRBD2
CASSLGQGIRETQYF TRBJ2-5 TRBV27 once NA
CASSGDYSYEQYF TRBJ2-7 TRBV2 NA NA
CASSFGLAGDREQYF TRBJ2-7 TRBV7-9 once TRBD2